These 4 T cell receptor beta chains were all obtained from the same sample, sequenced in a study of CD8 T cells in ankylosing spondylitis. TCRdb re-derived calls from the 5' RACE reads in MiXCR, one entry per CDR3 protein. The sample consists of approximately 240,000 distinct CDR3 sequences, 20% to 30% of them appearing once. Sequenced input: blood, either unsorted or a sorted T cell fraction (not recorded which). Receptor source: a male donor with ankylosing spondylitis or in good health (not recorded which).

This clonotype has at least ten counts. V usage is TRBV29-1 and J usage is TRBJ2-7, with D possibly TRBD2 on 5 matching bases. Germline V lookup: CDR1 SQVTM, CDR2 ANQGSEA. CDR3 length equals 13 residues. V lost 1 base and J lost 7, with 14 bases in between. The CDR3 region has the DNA TGCAGCGTTGAAGGTCCGCCTACGGGGGAGCAGTACTTC. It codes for CSVEGPPTGEQYF.

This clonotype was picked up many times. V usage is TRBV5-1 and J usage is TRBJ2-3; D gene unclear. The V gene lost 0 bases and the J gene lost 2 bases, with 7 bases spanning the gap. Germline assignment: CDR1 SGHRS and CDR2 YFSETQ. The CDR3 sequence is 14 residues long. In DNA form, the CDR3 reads TGCGCCAGCAGCTTGGGGGTCGACACAGATACGCAGTATTTT. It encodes CASSLGVDTDTQYF. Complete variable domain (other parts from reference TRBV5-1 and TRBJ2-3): KAGVTQTPRYLIKTRGQQVTLSCSPISGHRSVSWYQQTPGQGLQFLFEYFSETQRNKGNFPGRFSGRQFSNSRSEMNVSTLELGDSALYLCASSLGVDTDTQYFGPGTRLTVL.

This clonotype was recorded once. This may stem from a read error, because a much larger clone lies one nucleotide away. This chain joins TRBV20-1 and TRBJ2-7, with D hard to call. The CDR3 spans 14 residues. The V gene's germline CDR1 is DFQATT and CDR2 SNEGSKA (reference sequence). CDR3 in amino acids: CSASLPSQPYERYF. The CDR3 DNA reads TGCAGTGCCAGCCTCCCTTCCCAACCCTACGAGCGGTACTTC.

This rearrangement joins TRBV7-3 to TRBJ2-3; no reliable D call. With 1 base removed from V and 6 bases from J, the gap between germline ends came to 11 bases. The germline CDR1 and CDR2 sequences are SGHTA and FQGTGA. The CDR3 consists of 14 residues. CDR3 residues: CASSLSTATDTQYF. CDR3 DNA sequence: TGTGCCAGCAGCTTAAGTACAGCGACTGATACGCAGTATTTT. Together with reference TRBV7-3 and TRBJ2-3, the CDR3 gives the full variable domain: GAGVSQTPSNKVTEKGKYVELRCDPISGHTALYWYRQSLGQGPEFLIYFQGTGAADDSGLPNDRFFAVRPEGSVSTLKIQRTERGDSAVYLCASSLSTATDTQYFGPGTRLTVL.